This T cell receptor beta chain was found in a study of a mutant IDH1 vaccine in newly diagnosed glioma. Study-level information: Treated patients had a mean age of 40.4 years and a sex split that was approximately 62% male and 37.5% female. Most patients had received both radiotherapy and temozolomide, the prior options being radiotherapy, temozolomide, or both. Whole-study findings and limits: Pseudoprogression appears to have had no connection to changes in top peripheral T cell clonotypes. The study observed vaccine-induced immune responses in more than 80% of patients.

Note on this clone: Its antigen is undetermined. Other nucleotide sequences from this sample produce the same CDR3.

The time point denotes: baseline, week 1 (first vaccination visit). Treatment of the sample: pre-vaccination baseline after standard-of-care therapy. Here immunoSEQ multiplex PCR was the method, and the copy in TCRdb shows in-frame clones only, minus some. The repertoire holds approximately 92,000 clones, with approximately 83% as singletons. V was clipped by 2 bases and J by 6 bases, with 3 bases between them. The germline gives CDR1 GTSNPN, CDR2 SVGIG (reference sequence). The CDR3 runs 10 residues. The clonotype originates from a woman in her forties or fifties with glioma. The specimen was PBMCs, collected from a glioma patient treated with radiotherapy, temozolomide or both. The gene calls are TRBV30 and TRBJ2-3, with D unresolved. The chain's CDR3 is CAWSRDTQYF. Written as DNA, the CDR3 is TGTGCCTGGAGTCGGGATACGCAGTATTTT.